This TCR beta chain was captured by sequencing in a study of T cell repertoires in cytomegalovirus infection. Looking at the study overall: CMV infection plus the matching HLA type was flagged by public TCR beta signatures.

Broader study findings: The response measured ex vivo was dominated by TCR beta clonotypes (HLA-C-restricted and CMV-specific). Accumulated public TCR beta family frequency recognized individuals carrying CMV together with the relevant HLA.

TCRdb processed the reads anew with MiXCR; each CDR3 protein has one entry. The table lists 700,000 to 900,000 distinct CDR3 sequences, almost 30% of them singletons. A word on this clonotype: Its antigen is undetermined.

The receptor comes from a human donor in good health (CMV status not recorded). Some clones in this sample may be carry-over from other donors' samples. The source material was cultured CD8+ T cells from PBMCs, sampled from culture after CMV antigen stimulation.

CDR3 sequence reads: CASSYSNGINQPQHF. The CDR3 DNA reads as TGTGCCAGCAGTTACTCGAACGGAATCAATCAGCCCCAGCATTTT. The chain employs TRBV6-2 or TRBV6-3 and TRBJ1-5; D is ambiguous. CDR1 and CDR2 from the germline V gene are MNHEY and SVGEGT. The CDR3 runs to 15 residues. The V gene lost 0 bases and the J gene lost 3 bases, with 9 bases spanning the gap.